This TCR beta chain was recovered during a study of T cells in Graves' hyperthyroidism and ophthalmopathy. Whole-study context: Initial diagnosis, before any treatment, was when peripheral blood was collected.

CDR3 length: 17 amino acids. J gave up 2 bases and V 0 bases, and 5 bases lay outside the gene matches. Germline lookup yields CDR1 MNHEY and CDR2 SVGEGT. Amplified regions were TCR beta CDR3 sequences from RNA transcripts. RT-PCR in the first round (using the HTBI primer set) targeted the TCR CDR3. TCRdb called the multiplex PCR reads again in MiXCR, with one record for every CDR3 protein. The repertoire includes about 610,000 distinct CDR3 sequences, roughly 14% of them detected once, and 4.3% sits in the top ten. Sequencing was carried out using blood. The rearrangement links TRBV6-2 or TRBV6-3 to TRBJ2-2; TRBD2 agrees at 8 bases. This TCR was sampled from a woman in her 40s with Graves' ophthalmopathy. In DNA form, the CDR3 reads TGTGCCAGCAGTTACTCGGTGGCGGGAGGCAACACCGGGGAGCTGTTTTTT. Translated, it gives CASSYSVAGGNTGELFF.